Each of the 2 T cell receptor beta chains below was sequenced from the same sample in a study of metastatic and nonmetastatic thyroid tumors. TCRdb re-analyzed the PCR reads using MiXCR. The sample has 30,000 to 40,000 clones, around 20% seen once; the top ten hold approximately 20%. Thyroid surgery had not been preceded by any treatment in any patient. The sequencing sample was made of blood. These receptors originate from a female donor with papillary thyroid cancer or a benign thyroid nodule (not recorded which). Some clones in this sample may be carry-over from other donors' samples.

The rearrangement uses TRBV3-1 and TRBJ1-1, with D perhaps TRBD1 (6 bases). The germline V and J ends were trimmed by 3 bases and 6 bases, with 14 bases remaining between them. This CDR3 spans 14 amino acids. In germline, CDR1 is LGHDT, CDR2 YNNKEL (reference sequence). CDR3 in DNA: TGTGCCAGCAGCCACCTAGGGGGGGACGCTGAAGCTTTCTTT. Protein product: CASSHLGGDAEAFF.

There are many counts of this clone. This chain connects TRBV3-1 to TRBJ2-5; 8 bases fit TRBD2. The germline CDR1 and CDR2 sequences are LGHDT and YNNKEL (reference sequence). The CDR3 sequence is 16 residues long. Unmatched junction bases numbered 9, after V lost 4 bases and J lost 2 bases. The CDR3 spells CASSLDSGVRQETQYF. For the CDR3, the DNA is TGTGCCAGCAGCCTCGATAGCGGGGTTAGGCAAGAGACCCAGTACTTC.